What follows is one TCR beta chain and its context. The CDR3 extends over 14 amino acids. V was cut by 0 bases and J by 4 bases, with 7 bases left in between. From germline, CDR1 is LGHNT and CDR2 FRNRAP. These data are taken from a study of blood T cell repertoires in COVID-19. In terms of age and location, participants ranged from about 18 to 89 years and lived in under 30 US areas. Clinical history as reported by participants underpinned cohort assignment. All recovered Cohort 3 donors got two negative PCRs, got clearance, or saw symptom resolution. Original handling: Cell counts per sample came from amplifying reference gene primers. TCRdb's table, derived via immunoSEQ multiplex PCR, lists solely in-frame clones and lacks some. The V and J calls and clone size come from that table; D and trimming were worked out from the DNA. The data contain about 320,000 clones, approximately 90% of them singletons.

The receptor was derived from a woman aged 18-29 years who had recovered from COVID-19. The sequenced sample was PBMCs or T cells enriched from blood (not recorded which). The chain employs TRBV12-5 and TRBJ1-5; a weak D match, TRBD1 (6 bases). The CDR3 region has the DNA TGTGCTAGTGGTTTGGTAGGGGGTAATCAGCCCCAGCATTTT. Protein: CASGLVGGNQPQHF.